A few counts support the clone carrying this TCR beta chain. Amplified TCR beta CDR3 regions came from RNA transcripts. A set of HTBI primers served as the primers for a first-round RT-PCR of the TCR CDR3. TCRdb fed the multiplex PCR reads into MiXCR, producing one record per CDR3 protein. The table records about 250,000 distinct CDR3 sequences, nearly 15% of them present only once. This sample was included in a study of T cells in Graves' hyperthyroidism and ophthalmopathy. Material: blood. The receptor comes from a woman aged 45-59 years with Graves' hyperthyroidism that later progressed to Graves' ophthalmopathy.

The CDR3 loop reads CASTELGGYYGYTF. In DNA, the CDR3 is TGTGCCAGCACCGAATTGGGGGGCTACTATGGCTACACCTTC. The chain employs TRBV7-9 and TRBJ1-2; tentative D call: TRBD1 (6 bases). Germline-derived CDR1 and CDR2 are SEHNR and FQNEAQ (reference sequence). This CDR3 comprises 14 residues. Trimming took off 7 bases at V and 3 bases at J, with 15 bases between the two ends.